This TCR beta chain was documented in a study of low-dose radiotherapy and immunotherapy resistance in tumors. In the study overall: Participants in Cohort 2 were given 1 Gy per fraction every two weeks, for 13 Gy over 26 weeks.

TRAV- and TRBV-specific primers primed first-strand cDNA, covering alpha and beta chains. For amplifying TCRs, the PCR ran for about 20 cycles with Phusion, which was used together with a constant-region primer and the adapter on the V primers. In vitro transcription amplified the mRNA that had been isolated. A single record per CDR3 protein comes from TCRdb applying MiXCR to the reads. This sample has around 13,000 distinct CDR3 sequences; around 75% occur once, and the top ten carry less than 6%. On this clonotype itself: One junction end disagrees with the germline gene, perhaps due to a read error.

The therapy administered to donors comprised nivolumab, ipilimumab, aspirin, low-dose cyclophosphamide and low-dose radiotherapy. The CDR3 has 14 residues. Germline lookup yields CDR1 SGHTA and CDR2 FQGNSA. This chain uses TRBV7-2 with TRBJ2-7, with D tentatively TRBD1 or TRBD2 (5 bases each). The TCR sequence derives from a human donor with advanced metastatic prostate, ovarian, gallbladder or colorectal cancer (not recorded which). This table probably holds off-target reads from a library built for another chain. CDR3 coding DNA: TGTGCCAGCAGCTTAGGGGACCGCACCTACGATCAGTACTTC. It yields the protein CASSLGDRTYDQYF.